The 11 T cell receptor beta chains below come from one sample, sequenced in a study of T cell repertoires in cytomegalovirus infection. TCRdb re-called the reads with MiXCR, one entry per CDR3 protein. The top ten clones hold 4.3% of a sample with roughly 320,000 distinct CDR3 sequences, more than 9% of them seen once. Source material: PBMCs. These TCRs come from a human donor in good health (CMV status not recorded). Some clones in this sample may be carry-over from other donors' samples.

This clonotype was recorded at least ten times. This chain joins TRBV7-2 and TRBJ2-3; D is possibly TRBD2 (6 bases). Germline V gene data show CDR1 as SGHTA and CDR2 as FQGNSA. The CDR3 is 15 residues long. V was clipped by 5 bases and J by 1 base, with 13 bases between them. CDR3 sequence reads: CASSLTSLRTDTQYF. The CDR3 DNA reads TGTGCCAGCAGCCTCACTAGCCTACGCACAGATACGCAGTATTTT.

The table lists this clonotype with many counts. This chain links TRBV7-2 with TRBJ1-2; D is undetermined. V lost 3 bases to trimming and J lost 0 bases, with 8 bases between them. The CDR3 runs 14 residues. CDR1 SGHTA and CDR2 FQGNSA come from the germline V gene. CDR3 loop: CASSLGVSNYGYTF. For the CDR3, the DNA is TGTGCCAGCAGCTTGGGAGTGTCTAACTATGGCTACACCTTC.

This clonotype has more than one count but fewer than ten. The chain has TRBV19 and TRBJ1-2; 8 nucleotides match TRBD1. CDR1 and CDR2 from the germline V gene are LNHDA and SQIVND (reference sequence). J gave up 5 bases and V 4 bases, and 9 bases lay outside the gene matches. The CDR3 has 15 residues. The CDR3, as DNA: TGTGCCAGTAGTACCCCGAGACAGGGGAAGTATGGCTACACCTTC. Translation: CASSTPRQGKYGYTF.

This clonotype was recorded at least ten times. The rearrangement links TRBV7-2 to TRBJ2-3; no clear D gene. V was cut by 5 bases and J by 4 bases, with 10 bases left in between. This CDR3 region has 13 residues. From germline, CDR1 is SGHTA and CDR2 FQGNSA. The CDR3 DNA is TGTGCCAGCAGCCGGCAAGGCGCAGATACGCAGTATTTT. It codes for CASSRQGADTQYF.

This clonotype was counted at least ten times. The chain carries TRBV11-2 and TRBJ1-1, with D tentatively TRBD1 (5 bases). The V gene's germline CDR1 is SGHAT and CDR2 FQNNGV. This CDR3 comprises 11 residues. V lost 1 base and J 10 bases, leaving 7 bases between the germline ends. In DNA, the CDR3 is TGTGCCAGCAGCTTAGGACAGATAGCTTTCTTT. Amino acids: CASSLGQIAFF. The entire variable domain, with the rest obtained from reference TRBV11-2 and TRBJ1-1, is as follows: EAGVAQSPRYKIIEKRQSVAFWCNPISGHATLYWYQQILGQGPKLLIQFQNNGVVDDSQLPKDRFSAERLKGVDSTLKIQPAKLEDSAVYLCASSLGQIAFFGQGTRLTVV.

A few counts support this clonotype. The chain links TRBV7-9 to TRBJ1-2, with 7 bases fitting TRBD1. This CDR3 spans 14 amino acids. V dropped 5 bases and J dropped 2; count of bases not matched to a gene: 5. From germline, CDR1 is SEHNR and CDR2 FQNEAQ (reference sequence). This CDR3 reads CASSATTGNYGYTF. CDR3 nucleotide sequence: TGTGCCAGCAGCGCAACGACAGGGAACTATGGCTACACCTTC. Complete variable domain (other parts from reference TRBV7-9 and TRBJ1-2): DTGVSQNPRHKITKRGQNVTFRCDPISEHNRLYWYRQTLGQGPEFLTYFQNEAQLEKSRLLSDRFSAERPKGSFSTLEIQRTEQGDSAMYLCASSATTGNYGYTFGSGTRLTVV.

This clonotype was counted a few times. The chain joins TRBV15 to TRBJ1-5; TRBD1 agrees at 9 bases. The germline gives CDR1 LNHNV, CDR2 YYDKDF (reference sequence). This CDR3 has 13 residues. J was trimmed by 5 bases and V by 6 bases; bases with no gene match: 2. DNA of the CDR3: TGTGCCACCAGTAGGGACAGGGATCAGCCCCAGCATTTT. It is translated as CATSRDRDQPQHF.

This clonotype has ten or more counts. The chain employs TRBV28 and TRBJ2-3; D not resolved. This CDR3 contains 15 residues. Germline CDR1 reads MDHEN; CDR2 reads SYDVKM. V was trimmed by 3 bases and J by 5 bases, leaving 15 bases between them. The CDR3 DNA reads TGTGCCAGCAGTTTGGGCCAAGGGTTGGGAGATACGCAGTATTTT. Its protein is CASSLGQGLGDTQYF.

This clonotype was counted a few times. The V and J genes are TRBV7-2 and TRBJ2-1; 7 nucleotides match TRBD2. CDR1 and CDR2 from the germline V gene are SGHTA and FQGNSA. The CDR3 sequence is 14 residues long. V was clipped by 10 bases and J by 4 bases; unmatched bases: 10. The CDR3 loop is CATLWGGGYNEQFF. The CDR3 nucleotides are TGTGCCACCCTGTGGGGGGGGGGGTACAATGAGCAGTTCTTC.

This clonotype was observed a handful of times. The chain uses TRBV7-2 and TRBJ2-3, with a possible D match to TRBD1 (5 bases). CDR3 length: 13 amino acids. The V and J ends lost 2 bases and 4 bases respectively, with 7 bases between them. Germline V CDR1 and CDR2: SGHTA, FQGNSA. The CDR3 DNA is TGTGCCAGCAGCTTACAGGGCCCAGATACGCAGTATTTT. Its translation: CASSLQGPDTQYF.

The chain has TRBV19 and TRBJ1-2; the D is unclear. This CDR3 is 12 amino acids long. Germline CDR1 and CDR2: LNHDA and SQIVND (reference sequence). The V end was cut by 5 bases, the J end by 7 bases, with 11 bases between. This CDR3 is CASSLLGAGYTF. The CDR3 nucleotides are TGTGCCAGTAGTCTACTAGGAGCTGGCTACACCTTC.